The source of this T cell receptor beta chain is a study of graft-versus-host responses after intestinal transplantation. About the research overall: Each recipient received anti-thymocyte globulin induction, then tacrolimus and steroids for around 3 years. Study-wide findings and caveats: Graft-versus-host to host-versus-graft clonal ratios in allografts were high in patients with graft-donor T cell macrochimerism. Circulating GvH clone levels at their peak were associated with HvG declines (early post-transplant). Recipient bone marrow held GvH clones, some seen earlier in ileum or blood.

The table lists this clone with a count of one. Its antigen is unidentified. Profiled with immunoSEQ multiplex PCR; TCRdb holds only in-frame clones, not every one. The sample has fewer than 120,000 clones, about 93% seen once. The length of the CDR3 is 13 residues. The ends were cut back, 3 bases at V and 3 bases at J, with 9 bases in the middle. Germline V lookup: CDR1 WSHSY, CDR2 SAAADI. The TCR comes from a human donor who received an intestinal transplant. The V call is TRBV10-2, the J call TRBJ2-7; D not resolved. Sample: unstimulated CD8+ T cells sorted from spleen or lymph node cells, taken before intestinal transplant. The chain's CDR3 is CASSDRSHYEQYF. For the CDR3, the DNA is TGCGCCAGCAGTGACCGCTCCCACTACGAGCAGTACTTC.